This TCR beta chain came from a study of beta chain features in type 1 diabetes. About the study: Examined across all samples were almost 110 million sorted cells. General study results and limits: Insertion counts at VDJ junctions were lower in type 1 diabetes patients, who also showed more deletions there.

Purity (above 95%) was reached by all sorted populations. To note about this clone: The antigen is not known.

The CDR3 covers 17 residues. The germline CDR1 and CDR2 sequences are LGHNA and YNFKEQ. Between the trimmed V and J ends, which lost 4 bases and 0 bases, there was a span of 13 bases. Expressed TCRB transcripts were sequenced, since all the RNA that had been isolated was reverse transcribed. Assay used: immunoSEQ multiplex PCR; TCRdb lists only in-frame clones, some missing. The table lists 300,000 to 400,000 clones, roughly 8% of them singletons, with 0.44% in the top ten. The V call is TRBV4-2, the J call TRBJ2-6, with TRBD2 as a possible D gene (6 bases). Sequenced material: central memory CD4+ T cells from blood. This clonotype originated in a woman under 30 in good health. CDR3 nucleotides: TGTGCCAGCAGCCCGCGGGACCTTACCTCTGGGGCCAACGTCCTGACTTTC. This gives the protein CASSPRDLTSGANVLTF.